A selection of T cell receptor beta chains follows, all from one sample in a study of T-cell memory formation after mild COVID-19. TCRdb used MiXCR to reprocess the 5' RACE reads, holding one entry per CDR3 protein. The profile shows fewer than 400,000 distinct CDR3 sequences, about a sixth of them singletons. Sequencing input: PBMCs or a T cell subset sorted from them (not recorded which). These receptors were collected from a man in his late teens or twenties who had mild COVID-19 (a few samples of this study predate the infection). Cell type and time point are not known. Both conserved end residues are part of each CDR3. A D gene is named only where the DNA matches it firmly. Only part of the rows carry a size: once, few, many, or a class if the clone is expanded.

j_gene: TRBJ2-1
abundance: -
v_gene: TRBV5-1
d_gene: TRBD2
CDR3nt: TGCGCCAGCAGCTTGCAGATGGGAGGGAACAATGAGCAGTTCTTC
CDR3aa: CASSLQMGGNNEQFF

j_gene: TRBJ2-7
abundance: few
v_gene: TRBV11-1
d_gene: TRBD1
CDR3nt: TGTGCCAGCAGCACTAACCGGGACAGGGGATCGAACGAGCAGTACTTC
CDR3aa: CASSTNRDRGSNEQYF

j_gene: TRBJ1-3
abundance: -
v_gene: TRBV20-1
d_gene: -
CDR3nt: TGCAGTGCCAGGCCGGGGGGAAACACCATATATTTT
CDR3aa: CSARPGGNTIYF

j_gene: TRBJ2-3
abundance: -
v_gene: TRBV24-1
d_gene: -
CDR3nt: TGTGCCACCAGTGAGACATCCCGTGGAACAGATACGCAGTATTTT
CDR3aa: CATSETSRGTDTQYF

j_gene: TRBJ2-3
abundance: -
v_gene: TRBV5-1
d_gene: -
CDR3nt: TGCGCCAGCACCCTCGGGCCGAGCACAGATACGCAGTATTTT
CDR3aa: CASTLGPSTDTQYF

j_gene: TRBJ2-5
abundance: few
v_gene: TRBV12-3/TRBV12-4
d_gene: -
CDR3nt: TGTGCCAGCACCCATGCCCATAAAGAGACCCAGTACTTC
CDR3aa: CASTHAHKETQYF

j_gene: TRBJ2-4
abundance: -
v_gene: TRBV7-9
d_gene: TRBD2
CDR3nt: TGTGCCAGCAGCCCCCGGACTAGCGGGGGAATAGCCAAAAACATTCAGTACTTC
CDR3aa: CASSPRTSGGIAKNIQYF

j_gene: TRBJ2-3
abundance: few
v_gene: TRBV10-2
d_gene: -
CDR3nt: TGCGCCAGCAGTGAAGGGTGGGCTGATACGCAGTATTTT
CDR3aa: CASSEGWADTQYF

j_gene: TRBJ2-1
abundance: -
v_gene: TRBV28
d_gene: -
CDR3nt: TGTGCCAGCAGTTCTCAGGGGGGCCAGCAGTTCTTC
CDR3aa: CASSSQGGQQFF

j_gene: TRBJ2-1
abundance: -
v_gene: TRBV15
d_gene: TRBD2
CDR3nt: TGTGCCACCAGCAGTACTAGCGGGGGTCACTACAATGAGCAGTTCTTC
CDR3aa: CATSSTSGGHYNEQFF